A single sample gave rise to the 4 T cell receptor beta chains below, sequenced in a study of CD8+ T cells in alopecia areata. Extraction and reverse transcription of RNA yielded cDNA as the sequencing template. The method was immunoSEQ multiplex PCR; TCRdb's version includes in-frame clones alone and lacks a portion of them. The data show 150,000 to 250,000 clones, approximately 56% seen once. Treatment described: oral pan-JAK inhibitor, 5-10 mg twice daily. This sample comprised CD4+ T cells sorted from blood, obtained at week 4, from a patient treated with tofacitinib. The receptors were gathered from a human donor with alopecia areata.

This clone was detected only a few times. The genes are TRBV30 and TRBJ2-7; TRBD2 might be the D (6 bases). The CDR3 is 12 residues long. From germline, CDR1 is GTSNPN and CDR2 SVGIG (reference sequence). The V end was cut by 6 bases, the J end by 2 bases, with 11 bases between. DNA of the CDR3: TGTGCCTGCGGGACTTACCCCTACGAGCAGTACTTC. Residues: CACGTYPYEQYF.

This clone was seen once. The chain links TRBV15 to TRBJ2-5; 7 positions agree with TRBD1. The V segment lost 6 bases and the J segment 1 base; nucleotides outside the gene matches: 2. Germline V gene sequence: CDR1 LNHNV, CDR2 YYDKDF (reference sequence). This CDR3 region has 13 residues. This CDR3 is CATSRDSQETQYF. The CDR3 bases are TGTGCCACCAGTCGGGACAGCCAAGAGACCCAGTACTTC.

The V and J genes are TRBV29-1 and TRBJ2-7, with D perhaps TRBD1 (6 bases). The CDR3 runs to 12 residues. Between the trimmed V and J ends, which lost 7 bases and 5 bases, there was a span of 15 bases. Germline V gene sequence: CDR1 SQVTM, CDR2 ANQGSEA. CDR3 DNA sequence: TGCAGCGCGAACCAGGGGAATAACGAGCAGTACTTC. It is translated as CSANQGNNEQYF.

This chain links TRBV6-5 with TRBJ1-2; D is ambiguous. V was shortened by 10 bases and J by 10 bases, with 16 bases between the two germline ends. Germline-derived CDR1 and CDR2 are MNHEY and SVGAGI. The CDR3 consists of 11 residues. The CDR3 here is CATRRAVHYTF. The CDR3, as DNA: TGTGCCACCCGAAGGGCGGTCCACTACACCTTC.